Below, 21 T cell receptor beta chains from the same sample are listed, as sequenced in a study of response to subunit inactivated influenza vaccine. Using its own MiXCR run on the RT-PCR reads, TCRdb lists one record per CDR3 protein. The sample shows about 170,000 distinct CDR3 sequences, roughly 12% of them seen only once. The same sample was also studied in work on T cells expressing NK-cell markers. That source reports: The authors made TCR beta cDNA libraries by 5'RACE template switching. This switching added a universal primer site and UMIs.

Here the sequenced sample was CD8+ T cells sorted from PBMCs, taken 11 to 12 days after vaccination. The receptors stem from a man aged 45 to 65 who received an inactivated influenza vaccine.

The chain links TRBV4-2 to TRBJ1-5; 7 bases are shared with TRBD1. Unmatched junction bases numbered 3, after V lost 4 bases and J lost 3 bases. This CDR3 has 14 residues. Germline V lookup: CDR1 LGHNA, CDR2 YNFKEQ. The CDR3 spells CASSPTGFNQPQHF. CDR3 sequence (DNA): TGTGCCAGCAGCCCGACAGGGTTCAATCAGCCCCAGCATTTT.

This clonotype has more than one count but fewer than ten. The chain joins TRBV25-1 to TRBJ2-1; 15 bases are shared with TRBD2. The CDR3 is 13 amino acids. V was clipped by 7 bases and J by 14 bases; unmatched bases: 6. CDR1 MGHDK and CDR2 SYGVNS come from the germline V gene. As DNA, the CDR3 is TGTGCCAGCACAGGACTAGCGGGAGGGGGTGAGTTCTTC. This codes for CASTGLAGGGEFF.

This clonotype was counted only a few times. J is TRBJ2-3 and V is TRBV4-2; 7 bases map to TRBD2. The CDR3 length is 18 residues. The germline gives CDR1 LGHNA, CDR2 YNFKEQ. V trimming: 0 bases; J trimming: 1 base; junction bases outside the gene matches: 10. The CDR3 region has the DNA TGTGCCAGCAGCCAAGATTTTTTTTCGGGGGGACGCACAGATACGCAGTATTTT. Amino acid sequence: CASSQDFFSGGRTDTQYF.

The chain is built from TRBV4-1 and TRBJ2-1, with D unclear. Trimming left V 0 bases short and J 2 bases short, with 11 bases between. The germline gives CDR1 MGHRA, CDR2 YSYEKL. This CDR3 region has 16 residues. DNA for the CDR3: TGCGCCAGCAGCCAAGATTCCCTTGTGGCCTACAATGAGCAGTTCTTC. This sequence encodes CASSQDSLVAYNEQFF.

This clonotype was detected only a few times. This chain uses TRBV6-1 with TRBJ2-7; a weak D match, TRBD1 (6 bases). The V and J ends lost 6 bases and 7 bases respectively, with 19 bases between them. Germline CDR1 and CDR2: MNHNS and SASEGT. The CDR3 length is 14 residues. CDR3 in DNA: TGTGCCAGCAGCTTCACAGGGACATCCAAGGAGCAGTACTTC. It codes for CASSFTGTSKEQYF.

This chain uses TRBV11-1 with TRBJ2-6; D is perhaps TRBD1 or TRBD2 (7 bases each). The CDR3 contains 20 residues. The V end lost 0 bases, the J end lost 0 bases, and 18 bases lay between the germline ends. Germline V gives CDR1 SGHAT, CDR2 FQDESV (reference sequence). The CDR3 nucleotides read TGTGCCAGCAGCTTAGCGCGGGGGTCAGGGGGATACTCTGGGGCCAACGTCCTGACTTTC. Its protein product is CASSLARGSGGYSGANVLTF.

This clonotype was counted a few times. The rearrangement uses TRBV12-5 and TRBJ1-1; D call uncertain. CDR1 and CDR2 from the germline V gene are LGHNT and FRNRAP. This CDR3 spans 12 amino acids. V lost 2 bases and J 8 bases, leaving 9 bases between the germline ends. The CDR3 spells CASGLTVTEAFF. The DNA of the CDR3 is TGTGCTAGTGGTTTGACAGTCACCGAAGCTTTCTTT.

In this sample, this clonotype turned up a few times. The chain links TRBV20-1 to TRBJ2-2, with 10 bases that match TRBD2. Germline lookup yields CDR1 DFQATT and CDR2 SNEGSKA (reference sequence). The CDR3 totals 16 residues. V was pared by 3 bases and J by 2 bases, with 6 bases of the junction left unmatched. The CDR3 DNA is TGCAGTGCTAGTTCTAGCGGGGGCCCAAACACCGGGGAGCTGTTTTTT. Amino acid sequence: CSASSSGGPNTGELFF.

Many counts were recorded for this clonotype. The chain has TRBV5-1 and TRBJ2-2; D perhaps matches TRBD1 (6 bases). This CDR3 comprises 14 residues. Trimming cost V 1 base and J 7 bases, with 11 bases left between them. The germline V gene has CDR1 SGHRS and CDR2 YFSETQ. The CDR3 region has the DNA TGCGCCAGCAGCTTGCCACAGGGTCACGGGGAGCTGTTTTTT. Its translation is CASSLPQGHGELFF.

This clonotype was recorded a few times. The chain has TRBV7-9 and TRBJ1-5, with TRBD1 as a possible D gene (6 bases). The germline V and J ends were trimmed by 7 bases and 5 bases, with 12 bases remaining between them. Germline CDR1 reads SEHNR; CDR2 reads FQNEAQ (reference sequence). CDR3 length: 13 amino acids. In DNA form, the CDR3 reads TGTGCCAGCAAGGGAGGGGGAGATCAGCCCCAGCATTTT. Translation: CASKGGGDQPQHF.

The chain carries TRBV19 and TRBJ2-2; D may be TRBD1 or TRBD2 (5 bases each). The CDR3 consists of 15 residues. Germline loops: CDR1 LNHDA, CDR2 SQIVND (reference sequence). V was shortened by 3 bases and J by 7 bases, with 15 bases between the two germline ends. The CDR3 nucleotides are TGTGCCAGTAGTATCCTCGGGACCCTCGGCGGGGAGCTGTTTTTT. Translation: CASSILGTLGGELFF.

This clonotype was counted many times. This CDR3 reads CASSLSLYEQYF. CDR3 nucleotide sequence: TGTGCCAGCAGCTTATCCCTCTACGAGCAGTACTTC. The chain joins TRBV7-9 to TRBJ2-7; no clear D gene. V dropped 2 bases and J dropped 3 bases, with 5 bases sitting between them. Germline V lookup: CDR1 SEHNR, CDR2 FQNEAQ (reference sequence). CDR3 length: 12 residues.

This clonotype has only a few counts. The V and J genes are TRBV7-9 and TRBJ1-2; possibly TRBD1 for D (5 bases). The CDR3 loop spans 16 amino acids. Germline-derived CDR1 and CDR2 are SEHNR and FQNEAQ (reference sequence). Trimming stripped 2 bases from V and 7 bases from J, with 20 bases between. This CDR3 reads CASSLSRGDLLGGYTF. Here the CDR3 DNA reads TGTGCCAGCAGCTTATCCCGAGGGGATCTTTTGGGTGGCTACACCTTC.

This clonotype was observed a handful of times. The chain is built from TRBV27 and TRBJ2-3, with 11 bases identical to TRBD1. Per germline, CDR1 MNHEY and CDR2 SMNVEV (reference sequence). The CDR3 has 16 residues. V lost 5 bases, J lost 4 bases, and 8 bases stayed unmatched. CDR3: CASSPTRTGGPDTQYF. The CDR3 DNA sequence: TGTGCCAGCAGTCCAACGCGGACAGGGGGCCCAGATACGCAGTATTTT.

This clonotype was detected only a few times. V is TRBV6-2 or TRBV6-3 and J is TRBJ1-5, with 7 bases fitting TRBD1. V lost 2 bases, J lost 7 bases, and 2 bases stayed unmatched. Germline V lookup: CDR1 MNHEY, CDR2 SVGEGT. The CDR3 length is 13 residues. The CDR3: CASSYPGGQPQHF. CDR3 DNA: TGTGCCAGCAGTTACCCAGGGGGACAGCCCCAGCATTTT.

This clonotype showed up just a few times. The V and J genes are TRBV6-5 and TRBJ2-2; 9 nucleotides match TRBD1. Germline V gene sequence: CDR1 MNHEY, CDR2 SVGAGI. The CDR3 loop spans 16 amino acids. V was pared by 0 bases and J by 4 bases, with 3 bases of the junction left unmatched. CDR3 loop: CASSYSGTGITGELFF. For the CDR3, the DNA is TGTGCCAGCAGTTACTCCGGGACAGGGATCACCGGGGAGCTGTTTTTT.

DNA of the CDR3: TGCGCCAGCAGCCAAGAAAGGCGGGCAGAACAGTTCTTC. This encodes CASSQERRAEQFF. This chain connects TRBV4-1 to TRBJ2-1; perhaps TRBD2 as D (5 bases). CDR1 is MGHRA, CDR2 YSYEKL, per germline. This CDR3 is built from 13 residues. V lost 0 bases to trimming and J lost 13 bases, with 13 bases between them.

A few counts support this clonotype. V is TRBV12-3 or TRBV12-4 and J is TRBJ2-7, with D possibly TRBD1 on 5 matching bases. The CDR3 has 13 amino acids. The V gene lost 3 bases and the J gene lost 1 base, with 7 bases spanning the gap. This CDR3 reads CASSFAGSYEQYF. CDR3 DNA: TGTGCCAGCAGTTTCGCAGGGTCCTACGAGCAGTACTTC.

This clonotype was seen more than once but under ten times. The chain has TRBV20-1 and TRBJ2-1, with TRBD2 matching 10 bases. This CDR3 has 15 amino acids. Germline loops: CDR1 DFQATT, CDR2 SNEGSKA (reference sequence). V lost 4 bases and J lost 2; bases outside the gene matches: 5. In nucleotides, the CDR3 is TGCAGTGCTATTAGCGGGGGGTGGACCTACAATGAGCAGTTCTTC. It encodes CSAISGGWTYNEQFF.

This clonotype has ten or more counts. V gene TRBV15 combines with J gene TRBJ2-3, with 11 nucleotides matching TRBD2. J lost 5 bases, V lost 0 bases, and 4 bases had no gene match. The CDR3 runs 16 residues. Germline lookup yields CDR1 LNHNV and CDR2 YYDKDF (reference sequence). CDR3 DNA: TGTGCCACCAGCAGAGATGTAGGACTAGCGGGAGATACGCAGTATTTT. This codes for CATSRDVGLAGDTQYF.

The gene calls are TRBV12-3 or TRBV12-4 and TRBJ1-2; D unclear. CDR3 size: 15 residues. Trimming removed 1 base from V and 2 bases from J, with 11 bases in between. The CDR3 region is CASSLVLGVNYGYTF. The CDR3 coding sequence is TGTGCCAGCAGTTTAGTTCTGGGAGTCAACTATGGCTACACCTTC.